Each of the 23 T cell receptor beta chains below was sequenced from the same sample in a study of T cell clones after liver transplantation. Generated by immunoSEQ multiplex PCR, the TCRdb table keeps only in-frame clones and is missing some. The profile covers more than 100,000 clones, with about 86% appearing a single time and around 3% taken by the ten largest. This specimen was CD4+ T cells from blood, taken around 49 months after liver transplant. Every receptor here comes from a human patient who received a liver transplant. Some T cells may be graft donor cells.

This clone came up a few times. The gene calls are TRBV4-2 and TRBJ2-1; weak D call: TRBD2 (6 bases). The V gene lost 1 base and the J gene lost 7 bases, with 14 bases spanning the gap. CDR1 is LGHNA and CDR2 is YNFKEQ in the germline V gene. CDR3 length: 15 amino acids. CDR3: CASSQGVGSENEQFF. The CDR3 nucleotides are TGTGCCAGCAGCCAAGGAGTCGGGAGTGAAAATGAGCAGTTCTTC.

V usage is TRBV28 and J usage is TRBJ2-5; 7 bases fit TRBD1. This CDR3 is built from 14 residues. Germline CDR1 is MDHEN and CDR2 is SYDVKM. V gave up 2 bases and J gave up 6 bases; unmatched junction bases: 6. CDR3 residues: CASSLRQGGQTQYF. CDR3 DNA: TGTGCCAGCAGTTTAAGACAGGGCGGGCAGACCCAGTACTTC. The variable domain in full, completed from reference TRBV28 and TRBJ2-5, reads DVKVTQSSRYLVKRTGEKVFLECVQDMDHENMFWYRQDPGLGLRLIYFSYDVKMKEKGDIPEGYSVSREKKERFSLILESASTNQTSMYLCASSLRQGGQTQYFGPGTRLLVL.

The gene calls are TRBV13 and TRBJ1-1; tentatively, D is TRBD1 (6 bases). The length of the CDR3 is 11 residues. With 5 bases removed from V and 8 bases from J, the gap between germline ends came to 9 bases. Germline-derived CDR1 and CDR2 are PRHDT and FYEKMQ (reference sequence). The CDR3 bases are TGTGCCAGCAGCCGACAGGCAGAAGCTTTCTTT. Its protein product is CASSRQAEAFF.

The chain recombines TRBV30 with TRBJ2-7; D ambiguous. Trimming left V 1 base short and J 3 bases short, with 7 bases between. From germline, CDR1 is GTSNPN and CDR2 SVGIG (reference sequence). The CDR3 has 12 residues. The CDR3 is CAWSELFYEQYF. Here the CDR3 DNA reads TGTGCCTGGAGTGAACTGTTCTACGAGCAGTACTTC. The full variable domain, completed using reference TRBV30 and TRBJ2-7, is SQTIHQWPATLVQPVGSPLSLECTVEGTSNPNLYWYRQAAGRGLQLLFYSVGIGQISSEVPQNLSASRPQDRQFILSSKKLLLSDSGFYLCAWSELFYEQYFGPGTRLTVT.

This clone was seen once. V gene TRBV6-1 combines with J gene TRBJ2-3; 10 bases are a match to TRBD2. CDR1 is MNHNS and CDR2 is SASEGT in the germline V gene. The trim removed 6 bases at V and 1 base at J, leaving 4 bases unmatched. The CDR3 extends over 15 amino acids. In DNA, the CDR3 is TGTGCCAGCAGCACCGGGACTAGCGGCACAGATACGCAGTATTTT. Encoded protein: CASSTGTSGTDTQYF.

This clone showed up just a few times. The V call is TRBV25-1, the J call TRBJ1-1; D possibly corresponds to TRBD1 (5 bases). The V end was cut by 7 bases, the J end by 7 bases, with 13 bases between. Per the germline V gene, CDR1 is MGHDK and CDR2 is SYGVNS. The CDR3 totals 12 residues. CDR3 coding DNA: TGTGCCAGCATCGAGGGGCTGGGTGAAGCTTTCTTT. This gives the protein CASIEGLGEAFF.

The chain couples TRBV7-9 to TRBJ1-3; the D is unclear. Germline values: CDR1 SEHNR, CDR2 FQNEAQ (reference sequence). Trimming removed 0 bases at V and 0 bases at J, with 6 bases between. The CDR3 has 15 residues. DNA for the CDR3: TGTGCCAGCAGCTTAGCACTGCTCTCTGGAAACACCATATATTTT. Residues: CASSLALLSGNTIYF.

The V gene is TRBV28, the J gene TRBJ1-1, with 8 bases lining up with TRBD1. The CDR3 runs 15 residues. The ends lost 6 bases at V and 0 bases at J; junction bases unmatched: 6. The germline gives CDR1 MDHEN, CDR2 SYDVKM. For the CDR3, the DNA is TGTGCCAGCAGGACCCGGACAGGGATGAACACTGAAGCTTTCTTT. As protein: CASRTRTGMNTEAFF.

The rearrangement links TRBV6-6 to TRBJ2-3; D tentatively fits TRBD1 or TRBD2 (5 bases each). The CDR3 has 14 amino acids. Germline V gene sequence: CDR1 MNHNY, CDR2 SVGAGI (reference sequence). Trimming shortened V by 6 bases and J by 4 bases, and 14 bases separated the two germline ends. The CDR3, as DNA: TGTGCCAGCAGGGAGTTAAGGGACCCAGATACGCAGTATTTT. As protein: CASRELRDPDTQYF.

The V call is TRBV9, the J call TRBJ1-5; a possible D gene is TRBD1 (6 bases). CDR3 length equals 16 residues. V was trimmed by 3 bases and J by 5 bases, leaving 18 bases between them. Germline loops: CDR1 SGDLS, CDR2 YYNGEE. The CDR3 DNA follows: TGTGCCAGCAGCGCGGGCATTGGGGGCAGCGATCAGCCCCAGCATTTT. Its translation: CASSAGIGGSDQPQHF.

V is TRBV5-1 and J is TRBJ2-1, with D hard to call. The V and J ends lost 4 bases and 7 bases respectively, with 9 bases between them. The CDR3 is 12 residues long. Germline V CDR1 and CDR2: SGHRS, YFSETQ. The CDR3 loop reads CASSRLMNEQFF. The DNA for the CDR3 is TGCGCCAGCAGCCGGTTGATGAATGAGCAGTTCTTC.

This clone was seen just once. V usage is TRBV30 and J usage is TRBJ2-1; 7 bases align to TRBD1. Losses at the gene ends were 0 bases for V and 2 bases for J; bases not matched to a gene: 4. The CDR3 is 15 amino acids. Germline-derived CDR1 and CDR2 are GTSNPN and SVGIG (reference sequence). CDR3 in amino acids: CAWSVGGVTYNEQFF. The DNA of the CDR3 is TGTGCCTGGAGTGTAGGGGGCGTCACCTACAATGAGCAGTTCTTC.

The chain links TRBV19 to TRBJ2-7; 10 nucleotides line up with TRBD1. V lost 4 bases and J lost 5; bases outside the gene matches: 11. Per germline, CDR1 LNHDA and CDR2 SQIVND (reference sequence). This CDR3 has 16 amino acids. The CDR3 DNA reads TGTGCCAGTAGTAGAAGACAGGGGGCGTTGAGCCACGAGCAGTACTTC. Protein sequence: CASSRRQGALSHEQYF.

This rearrangement joins TRBV30 to TRBJ2-3, with TRBD2 matching 11 bases. The trim removed 4 bases at V and 4 bases at J, leaving 4 bases unmatched. This CDR3 comprises 14 residues. The germline gives CDR1 GTSNPN, CDR2 SVGIG (reference sequence). Here the CDR3 DNA reads TGTGCCTGGATCACTAGCGGGAGTGCAGATACGCAGTATTTT. Residues: CAWITSGSADTQYF.

V gene TRBV19 combines with J gene TRBJ1-4; 8 nucleotides line up with TRBD1. After removal of 10 bases from V and 7 bases from J, the junction contained 11 bases not matched to a gene. CDR3 length: 14 amino acids. Germline CDR1 is LNHDA and CDR2 is SQIVND (reference sequence). CDR3 sequence (DNA): TGTGCCACCGGACAGGGCAAGGAGGCTGAAAAACTGTTTTTT. Protein: CATGQGKEAEKLFF.

This rearrangement joins TRBV5-4 to TRBJ2-1; the match to TRBD2 covers 12 bases. The trim removed 0 bases at V and 6 bases at J, leaving 4 bases unmatched. This CDR3 spans 16 amino acids. In germline, CDR1 is SGHNT, CDR2 YYREEE (reference sequence). Written as DNA, the CDR3 is TGTGCCAGCAGCTTGGCCGGGACTAGCGGGTCCAATGAGCAGTTCTTC. This sequence encodes CASSLAGTSGSNEQFF.

The chain links TRBV4-3 to TRBJ2-3; 9 bases align to TRBD1. The germline gives CDR1 LGHNA, CDR2 YSLEER. The CDR3 length is 16 residues. V was clipped by 2 bases and J by 4 bases; unmatched bases: 7. The CDR3 protein is CASSQSGTGSPDTQYF. The CDR3 bases are TGCGCCAGCAGCCAAAGTGGGACAGGGTCCCCAGATACGCAGTATTTT.

This clone was seen only once. V and J are TRBV10-3 and TRBJ2-7; D might be TRBD1 (6 bases). The CDR3 extends over 13 amino acids. Germline lookup yields CDR1 ENHRY and CDR2 SYGVKD. The V end was cut by 7 bases, the J end by 1 base, with 11 bases between. CDR3 residues: CAIKAGDSYEQYF. CDR3 DNA sequence: TGTGCCATCAAGGCAGGGGATTCCTACGAGCAGTACTTC.

V and J are TRBV6-6 and TRBJ2-7, with no clear D. There are 14 residues in the CDR3. The germline V gene has CDR1 MNHNY and CDR2 SVGAGI (reference sequence). V lost 4 bases and J 2 bases, leaving 12 bases between the germline ends. The CDR3 region is CASSLQGRTYEQYF. For the CDR3, the DNA is TGTGCCAGCAGTTTACAAGGCAGGACCTACGAGCAGTACTTC.

The chain joins TRBV28 to TRBJ1-1, with D uncertain. The CDR3 covers 13 residues. Looked up from germline, CDR1 is MDHEN and CDR2 is SYDVKM. V was cut by 5 bases and J by 8 bases, with 15 bases left in between. The CDR3 coding sequence is TGTGCCAGCAGTCCCTATCTCTCTGAGGAAGCTTTCTTT. Amino acids: CASSPYLSEEAFF.

This chain links TRBV10-3 with TRBJ2-7; D possibly corresponds to TRBD1 (6 bases). Per the germline V gene, CDR1 is ENHRY and CDR2 is SYGVKD. Between the trimmed V and J ends, which lost 7 bases and 6 bases, there was a span of 19 bases. The CDR3 spans 14 residues. As DNA, the CDR3 is TGTGCCATCACCCAGGAGGAGCAGGGGACCGAGCAGTACTTC. Translated, it gives CAITQEEQGTEQYF.

The V gene is TRBV5-1, the J gene TRBJ2-1; TRBD1 is a possible D gene (5 bases). Germline CDR1 reads SGHRS; CDR2 reads YFSETQ. The V end was cut by 0 bases, the J end by 5 bases, with 9 bases between. The CDR3 length is 14 residues. For the CDR3, the DNA is TGCGCCAGCAGCTTGGGTAGGGGTCACAATGAGCAGTTCTTC. Its translation: CASSLGRGHNEQFF. The full variable domain, rest sourced from reference TRBV5-1 and TRBJ2-1, is KAGVTQTPRYLIKTRGQQVTLSCSPISGHRSVSWYQQTPGQGLQFLFEYFSETQRNKGNFPGRFSGRQFSNSRSEMNVSTLELGDSALYLCASSLGRGHNEQFFGPGTRLTVL.

In its sample, this clone was seen once. The chain is built from TRBV5-6 and TRBJ2-1; the D is unclear. V lost 2 bases and J lost 5, with 14 bases in between. CDR1 SGHDT and CDR2 YYEEEE come from the germline V gene. The length of the CDR3 is 15 residues. The CDR3 DNA follows: TGTGCCAGCAGCTTCTATCCCAGACGGGACAATGAGCAGTTCTTC. Its translation is CASSFYPRRDNEQFF.